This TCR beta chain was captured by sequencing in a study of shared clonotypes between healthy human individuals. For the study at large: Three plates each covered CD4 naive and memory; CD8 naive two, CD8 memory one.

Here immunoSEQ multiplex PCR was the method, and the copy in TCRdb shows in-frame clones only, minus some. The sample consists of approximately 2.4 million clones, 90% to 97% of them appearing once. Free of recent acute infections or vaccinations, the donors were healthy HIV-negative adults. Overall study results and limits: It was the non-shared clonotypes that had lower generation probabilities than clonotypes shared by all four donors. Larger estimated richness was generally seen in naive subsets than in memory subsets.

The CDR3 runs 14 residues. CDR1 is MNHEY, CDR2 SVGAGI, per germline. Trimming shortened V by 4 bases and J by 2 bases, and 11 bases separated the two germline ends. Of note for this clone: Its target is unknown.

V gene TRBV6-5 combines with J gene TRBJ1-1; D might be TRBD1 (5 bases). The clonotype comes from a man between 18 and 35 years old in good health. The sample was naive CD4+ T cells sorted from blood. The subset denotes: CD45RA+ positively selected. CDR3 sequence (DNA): TGTGCCAGCAGTTTGGGGGTCACAAACACTGAAGCTTTCTTT. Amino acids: CASSLGVTNTEAFF.